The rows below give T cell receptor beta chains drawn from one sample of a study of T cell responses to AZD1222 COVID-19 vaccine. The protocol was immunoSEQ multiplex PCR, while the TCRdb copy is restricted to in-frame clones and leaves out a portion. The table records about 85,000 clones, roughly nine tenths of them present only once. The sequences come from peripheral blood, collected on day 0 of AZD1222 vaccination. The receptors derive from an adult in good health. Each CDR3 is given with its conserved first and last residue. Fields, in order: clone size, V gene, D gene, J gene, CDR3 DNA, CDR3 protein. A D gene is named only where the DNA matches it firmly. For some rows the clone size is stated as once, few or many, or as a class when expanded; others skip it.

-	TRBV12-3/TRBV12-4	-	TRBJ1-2	TGTGCCAGCAGTGTGTACAGGGCCCATGGCTACACCTTC	CASSVYRAHGYTF
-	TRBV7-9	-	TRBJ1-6	TGTGCCAGCAGCTCCACGGCCTATAATTCACCCCTCCACTTT	CASSSTAYNSPLHF
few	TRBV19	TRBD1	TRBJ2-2	TGTGCCAGTAGTCCAACAGGGGACACCGGGGAGCTGTTTTTT	CASSPTGDTGELFF
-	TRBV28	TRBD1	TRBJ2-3	TGTGCCAGCGGGACAGGCAACCCAGATACGCAGTATTTT	CASGTGNPDTQYF
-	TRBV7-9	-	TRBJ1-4	TGTGCCAGCAGCGCGGCAGGGTTAGGCGAAAAACTGTTTTTT	CASSAAGLGEKLFF
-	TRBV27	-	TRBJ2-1	TGTGCCAGCAGCTCGGACACCAGCTCCTACAATGAGCAGTTCTTC	CASSSDTSSYNEQFF
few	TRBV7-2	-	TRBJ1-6	TGTGCCAGCAGCTTAGTTCTGGATAATTCACCCCTCCACTTT	CASSLVLDNSPLHF
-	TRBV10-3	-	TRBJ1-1	TGTGCCATCAGTGGACGGGACCAGAACACTGAAGCTTTCTTT	CAISGRDQNTEAFF
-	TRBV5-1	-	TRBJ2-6	TGCGCCAGCAACCTGGCCCCCGCTAGTCCTGGGGCCAACGTCCTGACTTTC	CASNLAPASPGANVLTF
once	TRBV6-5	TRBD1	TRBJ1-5	TGTGCCAGCAGTACAGGACAGGGACTCAATCAGCCCCAGCATTTT	CASSTGQGLNQPQHF
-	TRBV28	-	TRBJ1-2	TGTGCCAGCCAGGAGGGGGACCGAGTAAACTATGGCTACACCTTC	CASQEGDRVNYGYTF
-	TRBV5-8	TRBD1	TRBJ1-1	TGTGCCAGCAGCCCGGGGGGACAGAAAGCTTTCTTT	CASSPGGQKAFF
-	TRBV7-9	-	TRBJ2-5	TGTGCCAGCAGCCAGTCAAGAGAGACCCAGTACTTC	CASSQSRETQYF
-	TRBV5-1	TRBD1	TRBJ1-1	TGCGCCAGCAGCTTGGAGGGGGCGTCAGGCACTGAAGCTTTCTTT	CASSLEGASGTEAFF
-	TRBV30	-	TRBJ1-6	TGTGCCTGGGGCACAGGGCTGGTCAATAATTCACCCCTCCACTTT	CAWGTGLVNNSPLHF
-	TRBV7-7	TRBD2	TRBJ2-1	TGTGCTAGCAGACCCCTAGCGGGAGAAAGCTCCTACAATGAGCAGTTCTTC	CASRPLAGESSYNEQFF
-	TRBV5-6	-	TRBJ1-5	TGTGCCAGCAGCTTGGCGCAGAATCAGCCCCAGCATTTT	CASSLAQNQPQHF
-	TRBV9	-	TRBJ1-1	TGTGCCAGCAGCGTAGATGGAAAAGTCGCTGAAGCTTTCTTT	CASSVDGKVAEAFF
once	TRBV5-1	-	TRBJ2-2	TGCGCCAGCAGCTTGGTGATGGACACCGGGGAGCTGTTTTTT	CASSLVMDTGELFF
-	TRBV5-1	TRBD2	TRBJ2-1	TGCGCCAGCAGCTTGGCCGGGACTAGTCGCCATGAGCAGTTCTTC	CASSLAGTSRHEQFF
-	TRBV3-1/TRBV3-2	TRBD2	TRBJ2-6	TGTGCCAACAGCCAGCGGGACGGGAGGTCTGGGGCCAACGTCCTGACTTTC	CANSQRDGRSGANVLTF
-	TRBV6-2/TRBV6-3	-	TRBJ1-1	TGTGCCAGCAGCGTGCAGGGGAGCACTGAAGCTTTCTTT	CASSVQGSTEAFF
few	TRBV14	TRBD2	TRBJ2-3	TGTGCCAGCAGCCAAAGACTAGCTAACGCAGATACGCAGTATTTT	CASSQRLANADTQYF
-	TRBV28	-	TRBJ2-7	TGTGCCAGCAGTTTTCAGGGGTCCGAGCAGTACTTC	CASSFQGSEQYF
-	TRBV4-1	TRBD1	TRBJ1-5	TGCGCCAGCAGCCTTATGGACAGGGGGCTGCAGCCCCAGCATTTT	CASSLMDRGLQPQHF
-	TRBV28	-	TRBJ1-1	TGTGCCAGCAGTTCCCCTTCTGGGGGACCCCTCGGCACTGAAGCTTTCTTT	CASSSPSGGPLGTEAFF
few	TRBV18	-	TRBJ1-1	TGTGCCAGTACCTTGAACACTGAAGCTTTCTTT	CASTLNTEAFF
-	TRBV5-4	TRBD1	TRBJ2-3	TGTGCCAGCAGCCTATTAAGGGGACAGGGGGAAGATACGCAGTATTTT	CASSLLRGQGEDTQYF
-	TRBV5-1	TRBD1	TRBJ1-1	TGCGCCAGCAGACACAGGGGTGAGAGCACTGAAGCTTTCTTT	CASRHRGESTEAFF
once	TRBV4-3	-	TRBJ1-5	TGCGCCAGCAGCCAAGACCCGGTCAACGGTAGGCCCCAGCATTTT	CASSQDPVNGRPQHF
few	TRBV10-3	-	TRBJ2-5	TGTGCCATCAGTAGGAGCGAAGGGGGGGAGACCCAGTACTTC	CAISRSEGGETQYF